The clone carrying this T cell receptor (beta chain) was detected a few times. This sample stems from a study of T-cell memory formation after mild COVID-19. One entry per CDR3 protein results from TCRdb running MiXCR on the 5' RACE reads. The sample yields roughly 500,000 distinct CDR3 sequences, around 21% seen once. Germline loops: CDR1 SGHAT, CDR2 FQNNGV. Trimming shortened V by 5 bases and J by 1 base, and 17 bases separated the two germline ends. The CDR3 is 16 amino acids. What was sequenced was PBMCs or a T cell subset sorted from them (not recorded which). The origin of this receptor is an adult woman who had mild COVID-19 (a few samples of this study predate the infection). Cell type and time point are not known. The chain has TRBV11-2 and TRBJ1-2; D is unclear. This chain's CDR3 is CASSPGWVGVNYGYTF. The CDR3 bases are TGTGCCAGCAGCCCTGGGTGGGTCGGGGTTAACTATGGCTACACCTTC.